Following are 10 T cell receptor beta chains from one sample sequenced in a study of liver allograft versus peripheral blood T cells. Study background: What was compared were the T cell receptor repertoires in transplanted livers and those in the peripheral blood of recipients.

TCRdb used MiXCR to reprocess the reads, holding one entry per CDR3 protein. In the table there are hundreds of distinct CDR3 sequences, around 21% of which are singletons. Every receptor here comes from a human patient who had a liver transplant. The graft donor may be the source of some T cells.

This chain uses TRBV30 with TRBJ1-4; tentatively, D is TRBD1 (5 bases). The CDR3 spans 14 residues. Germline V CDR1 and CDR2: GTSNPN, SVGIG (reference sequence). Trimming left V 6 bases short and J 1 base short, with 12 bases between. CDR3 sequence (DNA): TGTGCCTGCCCTACTCAGGGAACTAATGAAAAACTGTTTTTT. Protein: CACPTQGTNEKLFF.

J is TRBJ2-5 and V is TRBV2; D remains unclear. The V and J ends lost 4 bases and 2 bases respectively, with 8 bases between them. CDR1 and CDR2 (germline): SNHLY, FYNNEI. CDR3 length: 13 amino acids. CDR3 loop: CASSVDTQETQYF. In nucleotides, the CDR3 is TGTGCCAGCAGTGTTGACACGCAAGAGACCCAGTACTTC.

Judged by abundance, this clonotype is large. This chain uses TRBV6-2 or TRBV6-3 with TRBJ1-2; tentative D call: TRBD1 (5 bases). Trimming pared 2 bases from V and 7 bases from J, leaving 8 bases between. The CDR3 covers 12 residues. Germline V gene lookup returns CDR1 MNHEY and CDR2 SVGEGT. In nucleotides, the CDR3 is TGTGCCAGCAGTTACATGGGGCTTGGCTACACCTTC. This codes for CASSYMGLGYTF.

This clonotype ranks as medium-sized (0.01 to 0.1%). For the CDR3, the DNA is TGTGCCAGTAGTCCCCGGGGCAGGGCGAACACTGAAGCTTTCTTT. Its translation is CASSPRGRANTEAFF. The chain is built from TRBV19 and TRBJ1-1; TRBD1 might be the D (5 bases). CDR3 size: 15 residues. The germline CDR1 and CDR2 sequences are LNHDA and SQIVND (reference sequence). Trimming pared 5 bases from V and 1 base from J, leaving 14 bases between.

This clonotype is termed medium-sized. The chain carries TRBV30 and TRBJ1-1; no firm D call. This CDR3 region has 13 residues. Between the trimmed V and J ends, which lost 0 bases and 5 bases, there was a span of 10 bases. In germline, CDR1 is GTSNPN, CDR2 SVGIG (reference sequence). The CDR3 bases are TGTGCCTGGAGTGTATACCGCCCAACTGAAGCTTTCTTT. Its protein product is CAWSVYRPTEAFF.

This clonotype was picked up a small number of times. CDR3 bases: TGTGCCAGCAGTTTAAGGGGGATCGGCAATCAGCCCCAGCATTTT. This sequence encodes CASSLRGIGNQPQHF. The chain is built from TRBV12-3 or TRBV12-4 and TRBJ1-5; TRBD1 might be the D (6 bases). The CDR3 covers 15 residues. Trimming stripped 2 bases from V and 2 bases from J, with 10 bases between.

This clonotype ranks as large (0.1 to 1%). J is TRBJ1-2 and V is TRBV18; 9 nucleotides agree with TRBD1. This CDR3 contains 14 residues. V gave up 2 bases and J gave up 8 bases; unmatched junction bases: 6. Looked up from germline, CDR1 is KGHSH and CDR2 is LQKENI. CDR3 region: CASSPSQGARGYTF. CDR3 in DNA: TGTGCCAGCTCACCATCACAGGGGGCTCGAGGCTACACCTTC.

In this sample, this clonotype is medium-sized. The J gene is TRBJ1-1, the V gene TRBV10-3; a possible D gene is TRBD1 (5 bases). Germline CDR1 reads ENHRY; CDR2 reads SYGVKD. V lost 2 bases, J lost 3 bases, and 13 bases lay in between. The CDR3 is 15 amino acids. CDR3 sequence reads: CAISEPKGGDTEAFF. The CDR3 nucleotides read TGTGCCATCAGTGAGCCCAAGGGAGGGGACACTGAAGCTTTCTTT.

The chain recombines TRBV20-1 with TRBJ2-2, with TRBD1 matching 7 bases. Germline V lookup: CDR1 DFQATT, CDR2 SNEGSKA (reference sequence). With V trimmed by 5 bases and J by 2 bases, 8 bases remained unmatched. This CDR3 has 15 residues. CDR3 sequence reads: CSAQERQGNTGELFF. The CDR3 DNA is TGCAGTGCTCAGGAAAGACAGGGAAACACCGGGGAGCTGTTTTTT.

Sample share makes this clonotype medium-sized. CDR3 protein: CASSGLRRSSYEQYF. CDR3 DNA: TGTGCCAGCAGCGGGTTGAGGCGGAGCTCCTACGAGCAGTACTTC. V usage is TRBV11-2 and J usage is TRBJ2-7; no firm D call. CDR3 length equals 15 residues. The germline CDR1 and CDR2 sequences are SGHAT and FQNNGV. V lost 5 bases and J 0 bases, leaving 14 bases between the germline ends.